This T cell receptor beta chain originates from a study of response to subunit inactivated influenza vaccine. One entry per CDR3 protein, called by TCRdb with MiXCR from the RT-PCR reads. The repertoire holds about 650,000 distinct CDR3 sequences, less than 15% seen once, with less than 9% in the top ten. This CDR3 has 14 residues. Germline V gene lookup returns CDR1 ENHRY and CDR2 SYGVKD. The V and J ends lost 0 bases and 8 bases respectively, with 11 bases between them. The table lists this clonotype with a few counts. This clonotype originated in a middle-aged man who received an inactivated influenza vaccine. The source was PBMCs from blood, collected about 14 days before vaccination. The V call is TRBV10-3, the J call TRBJ2-1; D possibly uses TRBD1 or TRBD2 (7 bases each). CDR3 protein: CAISESTGRDEQFF. CDR3 DNA sequence: TGTGCCATCAGTGAGTCGACAGGGAGGGATGAGCAGTTCTTC.